What follows are 30 T cell receptor beta chains derived from one specimen sequenced in a study of T cells in lung cancer brain metastases. The method was immunoSEQ multiplex PCR; TCRdb's version includes in-frame clones alone and lacks a portion of them. The sample holds 5,000 or so clones; 70% to 90% are singletons and the top ten take around 4%. Sequenced input: tumor tissue from the primary lung tumor. The receptors originated from a man between 65 and 80 years old with non-small cell lung cancer.

The J gene is TRBJ1-1, the V gene TRBV6-4, with TRBD1 matching 8 bases. Germline V gene sequence: CDR1 MRHNA, CDR2 SNTAGT. There are 14 residues in the CDR3. J was trimmed by 1 base and V by 6 bases; bases with no gene match: 4. CDR3 in DNA: TGTGCCAGCAGGGACAGGGCAGCGAACACTGAAGCTTTCTTT. Amino acids: CASRDRAANTEAFF.

The gene calls are TRBV9 and TRBJ2-5; 7 nucleotides line up with TRBD1. Germline-derived CDR1 and CDR2 are SGDLS and YYNGEE. Trimming cost V 3 bases and J 2 bases; bases outside gene matches: 10. The CDR3 covers 16 residues. The CDR3 loop reads CASSALLGQEQETQYF. In DNA, the CDR3 is TGTGCCAGCAGCGCCCTCCTCGGACAGGAGCAAGAGACCCAGTACTTC.

Regarding this clone: Other DNA sequences within the sample encode an identical CDR3. The chain recombines TRBV9 with TRBJ1-2, with 8 nucleotides matching TRBD1. The CDR3 runs to 13 residues. The trim removed 5 bases at V and 8 bases at J, leaving 8 bases unmatched. Germline assignment: CDR1 SGDLS and CDR2 YYNGEE. CDR3 DNA: TGTGCCAGCAGTGTACGGCAGGGGGCCGGCTACACCTTC. Translating it yields CASSVRQGAGYTF.

J is TRBJ1-5 and V is TRBV6-6; 10 bases line up with TRBD1. CDR1 and CDR2 from the germline V gene are MNHNY and SVGAGI (reference sequence). CDR3 length: 15 amino acids. J gave up 7 bases and V 6 bases, and 9 bases lay outside the gene matches. CDR3 in DNA: TGTGCCAGCAGCAAGACAGGGGGCACGATGCAGCCCCAGCATTTT. Its translation: CASSKTGGTMQPQHF.

The V and J genes are TRBV4-1 and TRBJ2-3, with a weak D call TRBD2 (5 bases). Germline assignment: CDR1 MGHRA and CDR2 YSYEKL. The ends were cut back, 0 bases at V and 3 bases at J, with 7 bases in the middle. CDR3 length: 14 amino acids. DNA for the CDR3: TGCGCCAGCAGCCAAGACCCGGGAACAGATACGCAGTATTTT. Its translation: CASSQDPGTDTQYF.

The rearrangement joins TRBV2 to TRBJ2-3, with D uncertain. The CDR3 is 13 amino acids. V shed 6 bases and J shed 3 bases, with 10 bases lying between them. The V gene's germline CDR1 is SNHLY and CDR2 FYNNEI. The CDR3 DNA follows: TGTGCCAGCAGAGACCCAGCGACAGATACGCAGTATTTT. It yields the protein CASRDPATDTQYF.

This sequence joins TRBV2 and TRBJ1-2; possibly TRBD1 for D (6 bases). CDR3 size: 15 residues. V was cut by 2 bases and J by 8 bases, with 18 bases left in between. Germline CDR1 SNHLY, CDR2 FYNNEI. The CDR3 DNA is TGTGCCAGCAGTGAAAGGAGAGGGGGACGACGGGGCTACACCTTC. Encoded protein: CASSERRGGRRGYTF. The variable domain in full, with the rest retrieved from reference TRBV2 and TRBJ1-2, is EPEVTQTPSHQVTQMGQEVILRCVPISNHLYFYWYRQILGQKVEFLVSFYNNEISEKSEIFDDQFSVERPDGSNFTLKIRSTKLEDSAMYFCASSERRGGRRGYTFGSGTRLTVV.

The genes are TRBV5-4 and TRBJ1-1; no firm D call. This CDR3 has 15 amino acids. V dropped 6 bases and J dropped 5 bases, with 20 bases sitting between them. Germline V gene lookup returns CDR1 SGHNT and CDR2 YYREEE (reference sequence). The CDR3 nucleotides read TGTGCCAGCAACCTAAATCCACAAGCGGGTACTGAAGCTTTCTTT. Translating gives CASNLNPQAGTEAFF. The whole variable domain, filled in from reference TRBV5-4 and TRBJ1-1, reads ETGVTQSPTHLIKTRGQQVTLRCSSQSGHNTVSWYQQALGQGPQFIFQYYREEENGRGNFPPRFSGLQFPNYSSELNVNALELDDSALYLCASNLNPQAGTEAFFGQGTRLTVV.

This chain joins TRBV11-2 and TRBJ2-1, with 8 bases lining up with TRBD2. V gave up 1 base and J gave up 4 bases; unmatched junction bases: 12. The CDR3 covers 18 residues. The germline CDR1 and CDR2 sequences are SGHAT and FQNNGV. The CDR3 DNA reads as TGTGCCAGCAGCTTAGGAGGGGCGAACAGCGGGAGATACAATGAGCAGTTCTTC. Translation gives CASSLGGANSGRYNEQFF.

V usage is TRBV18 and J usage is TRBJ2-5; tentatively, D is TRBD2 (6 bases). There are 15 residues in the CDR3. The germline V and J ends were trimmed by 2 bases and 2 bases, with 12 bases remaining between them. The germline V gene encodes CDR1 KGHSH and CDR2 LQKENI. Written as DNA, the CDR3 is TGTGCCAGCTCACCAATGGGAGGAGGTCAAGAGACCCAGTACTTC. Translating gives CASSPMGGGQETQYF.

This clone was recorded once. The V gene is TRBV5-1, the J gene TRBJ1-1, with unresolved D. Deletions cut 0 bases from V and 1 base from J, with 7 bases between. The CDR3 contains 14 residues. Germline V gene sequence: CDR1 SGHRS, CDR2 YFSETQ. CDR3 DNA sequence: TGCGCCAGCAGCTTGGGGGCTGGGAACACTGAAGCTTTCTTT. It is translated as CASSLGAGNTEAFF.

This rearrangement joins TRBV7-9 to TRBJ1-4; 7 positions agree with TRBD1. The germline gives CDR1 SEHNR, CDR2 FQNEAQ (reference sequence). The CDR3 contains 16 residues. Losses at the gene ends were 3 bases for V and 4 bases for J; bases not matched to a gene: 8. The CDR3 reads CASSLKDRESNEKLFF. CDR3 in DNA: TGTGCCAGCAGCTTGAAAGACAGGGAAAGTAATGAAAAACTGTTTTTT. Variable domain in full (rest from reference TRBV7-9 and TRBJ1-4): DTGVSQNPRHKITKRGQNVTFRCDPISEHNRLYWYRQTLGQGPEFLTYFQNEAQLEKSRLLSDRFSAERPKGSFSTLEIQRTEQGDSAMYLCASSLKDRESNEKLFFGSGTQLSVL.

The chain is built from TRBV5-1 and TRBJ2-1, with 10 bases that match TRBD2. Germline assignment: CDR1 SGHRS and CDR2 YFSETQ. The CDR3 runs 13 residues. V gave up 0 bases and J gave up 14 bases; unmatched junction bases: 5. This chain's CDR3 is CASSLGLAGEEFF. The CDR3 nucleotides are TGCGCCAGCAGCTTGGGGCTAGCGGGAGAAGAGTTCTTC.

This chain links TRBV2 with TRBJ2-1; 7 positions match TRBD2. Germline trimming cut 7 bases from V and 1 base from J; bases unmatched to any gene: 4. Germline values: CDR1 SNHLY, CDR2 FYNNEI. The CDR3 runs to 14 residues. The CDR3 bases are TGTGCCAGCAATCCCGGGGGGTCCTACAATGAGCAGTTCTTC. This encodes CASNPGGSYNEQFF.

V is TRBV7-9 and J is TRBJ2-4; D possibly matches TRBD1 or TRBD2 (6 bases each). V dropped 3 bases and J dropped 1 base, with 13 bases sitting between them. Germline V gene sequence: CDR1 SEHNR, CDR2 FQNEAQ (reference sequence). The CDR3 extends over 16 amino acids. This chain's CDR3 is CASSFGEGGAKNIQYF. In nucleotides, the CDR3 is TGTGCCAGCAGCTTTGGTGAGGGGGGTGCCAAAAACATTCAGTACTTC.

The chain couples TRBV7-9 to TRBJ2-1; D unresolved. Germline assignment: CDR1 SEHNR and CDR2 FQNEAQ (reference sequence). V gave up 4 bases and J gave up 9 bases, with 7 bases separating them. CDR3 length: 11 amino acids. The CDR3 DNA sequence: TGTGCCAGCAGCTCCGGCTTTGAGCAGTTCTTC. It is translated as CASSSGFEQFF.

V gene TRBV10-2 combines with J gene TRBJ1-5, with TRBD1 matching over 11 bases. CDR3 length equals 15 residues. Germline assignment: CDR1 WSHSY and CDR2 SAAADI. The trim removed 6 bases at V and 3 bases at J, leaving 4 bases unmatched. The CDR3 protein is CASRGTGGTNQPQHF. CDR3 nucleotides: TGCGCCAGCAGAGGGACAGGGGGTACCAATCAGCCCCAGCATTTT.

The rearrangement uses TRBV5-6 and TRBJ2-5; D is ambiguous. The germline V and J ends were trimmed by 4 bases and 4 bases, with 17 bases remaining between them. The CDR3 is made up of 15 amino acids. Germline V gene data show CDR1 as SGHDT and CDR2 as YYEEEE. The CDR3 nucleotides read TGTGCCAGCAGCCGGAGACGCCTCGGTGGAGAGACCCAGTACTTC. This codes for CASSRRRLGGETQYF. The full variable domain, its missing parts supplied by reference TRBV5-6 and TRBJ2-5, is DAGVTQSPTHLIKTRGQQVTLRCSPKSGHDTVSWYQQALGQGPQFIFQYYEEEERQRGNFPDRFSGHQFPNYSSELNVNALLLGDSALYLCASSRRRLGGETQYFGPGTRLLVL.

The CDR3 is CASLATSTDTQYF. CDR3 coding DNA: TGTGCCAGTTTAGCGACTAGCACAGATACGCAGTATTTT. The chain joins TRBV7-9 to TRBJ2-3, with D maybe TRBD2 (5 bases). CDR1 SEHNR and CDR2 FQNEAQ come from the germline V gene (reference sequence). Trimming removed 9 bases from V and 0 bases from J, with 10 bases in between. The CDR3 contains 13 residues.

The chain is built from TRBV6-1 and TRBJ1-6, with a weak D call TRBD1 (5 bases). The CDR3 loop spans 14 amino acids. V gave up 7 bases and J gave up 7 bases, with 14 bases separating them. The germline gives CDR1 MNHNS, CDR2 SASEGT. Here the CDR3 DNA reads TGTGCCAGCACTTCTACGGGGCGGAATTCACCCCTCCACTTT. It encodes CASTSTGRNSPLHF.

The chain recombines TRBV5-1 with TRBJ1-1; D not certain. The CDR3 contains 15 residues. Trimming stripped 2 bases from V and 0 bases from J, with 11 bases between. Per germline, CDR1 SGHRS and CDR2 YFSETQ. CDR3 bases: TGCGCCAGCAGCTTAACGCCAGGATTGAACACTGAAGCTTTCTTT. It specifies CASSLTPGLNTEAFF.

The genes are TRBV29-1 and TRBJ2-5; D is perhaps TRBD1 (6 bases). The CDR3 has 13 amino acids. Per the germline V gene, CDR1 is SQVTM and CDR2 is ANQGSEA. Deletions cut 6 bases from V and 5 bases from J, with 16 bases between. The CDR3 protein is CSVSRGFMETQYF. In DNA, the CDR3 is TGCAGCGTGAGCAGGGGTTTTATGGAGACCCAGTACTTC.

The CDR3 reads CASRPSGGLGDTQYF. The CDR3 coding sequence is TGTGCCAGCAGGCCTAGCGGGGGCTTGGGGGATACGCAGTATTTT. The chain links TRBV7-9 to TRBJ2-3; 10 nucleotides agree with TRBD2. Trimming removed 6 bases from V and 6 bases from J; junction bases left unmatched: 9. CDR3 size: 15 residues. In germline, CDR1 is SEHNR, CDR2 FQNEAQ (reference sequence).

The V and J genes are TRBV5-6 and TRBJ1-5; 8 nucleotides line up with TRBD1. This CDR3 has 15 residues. From germline, CDR1 is SGHDT and CDR2 YYEEEE. Trimming cost V 3 bases and J 6 bases; bases outside gene matches: 8. In DNA form, the CDR3 reads TGTGCCAGCAGCTCAGACAGGGGATGGAGTCAGCCCCAGCATTTT. It specifies CASSSDRGWSQPQHF.

The rearrangement uses TRBV30 and TRBJ1-6, with a weak D call TRBD1 (5 bases). Per germline, CDR1 GTSNPN and CDR2 SVGIG (reference sequence). V lost 0 bases to trimming and J lost 5 bases, with 8 bases between them. The CDR3 is 14 amino acids. The CDR3, as DNA: TGTGCCTGGAGTGTAGCGACAGATAATTCACCCCTCCACTTT. Protein sequence: CAWSVATDNSPLHF.

Remarks on this clone: The sample carries other DNA sequences with the same CDR3. CDR3 nucleotide sequence: TGTGCCAGTAGTATAGATAGACAGGCTAACTATGGCTACACCTTC. Its translation: CASSIDRQANYGYTF. This chain connects TRBV19 to TRBJ1-2; maybe TRBD1 (6 bases). CDR1 LNHDA and CDR2 SQIVND come from the germline V gene (reference sequence). With 0 bases removed from V and 0 bases from J, the gap between germline ends came to 8 bases. The CDR3 contains 15 residues. The full variable domain, rest sourced from reference TRBV19 and TRBJ1-2, is DGGITQSPKYLFRKEGQNVTLSCEQNLNHDAMYWYRQDPGQGLRLIYYSQIVNDFQKGDIAEGYSVSREKKESFPLTVTSAQKNPTAFYLCASSIDRQANYGYTFGSGTRLTVV.

V is TRBV4-2 and J is TRBJ2-1; 7 bases are a match to TRBD2. With 1 base clipped from V and 5 bases from J, the junction kept 11 bases outside the gene matches. This CDR3 region has 17 residues. Germline V lookup: CDR1 LGHNA, CDR2 YNFKEQ. The CDR3: CASSQGDRREPHNEQFF. The CDR3 nucleotides read TGTGCCAGCAGCCAAGGCGATCGGCGGGAGCCCCACAATGAGCAGTTCTTC.

The CDR3 region is CASNDWLYGYTF. CDR3 in DNA: TGTGCCAGTAATGACTGGCTCTATGGCTACACCTTC. The V gene is TRBV19, the J gene TRBJ1-2; D is ambiguous. This CDR3 spans 12 amino acids. The V end was cut by 7 bases, the J end by 4 bases, with 10 bases between. Germline assignment: CDR1 LNHDA and CDR2 SQIVND (reference sequence).

This clone was found a few times. The genes are TRBV5-4 and TRBJ2-5; D is unclear. This CDR3 contains 14 residues. V lost 0 bases and J lost 5, with 11 bases in between. Germline CDR1 reads SGHNT; CDR2 reads YYREEE (reference sequence). DNA of the CDR3: TGTGCCAGCAGCTTGGGGAACGTACAGGAGACCCAGTACTTC. Amino acid sequence: CASSLGNVQETQYF.

On this clone itself: Being one base from a much bigger clone, this may be a read error. The chain couples TRBV30 to TRBJ2-7; D is uncertain. V was cut by 0 bases and J by 7 bases, with 16 bases left in between. The CDR3 is 14 residues long. The V gene's germline CDR1 is GTSNPN and CDR2 SVGIG (reference sequence). The CDR3 DNA follows: TGTGCCTGGAGTGTAAGGCGGTTCCTACGAGAGCAGTACTTC. This sequence encodes CAWSVRRFLREQYF.